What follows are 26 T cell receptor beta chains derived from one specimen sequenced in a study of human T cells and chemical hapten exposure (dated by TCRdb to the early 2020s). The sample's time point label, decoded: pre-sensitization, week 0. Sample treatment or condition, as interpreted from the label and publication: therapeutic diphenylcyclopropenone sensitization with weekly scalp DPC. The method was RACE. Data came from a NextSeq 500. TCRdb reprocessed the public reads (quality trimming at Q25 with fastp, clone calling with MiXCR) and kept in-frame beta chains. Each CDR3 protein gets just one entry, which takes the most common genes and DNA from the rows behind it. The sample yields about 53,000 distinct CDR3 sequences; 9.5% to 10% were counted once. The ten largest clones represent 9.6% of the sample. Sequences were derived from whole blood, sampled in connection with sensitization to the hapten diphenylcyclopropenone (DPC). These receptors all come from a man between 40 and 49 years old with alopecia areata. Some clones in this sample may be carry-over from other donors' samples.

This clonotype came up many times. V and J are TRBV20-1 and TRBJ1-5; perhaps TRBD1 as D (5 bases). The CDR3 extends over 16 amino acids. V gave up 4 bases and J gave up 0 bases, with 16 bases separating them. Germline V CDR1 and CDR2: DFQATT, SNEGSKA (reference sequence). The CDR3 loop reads CSAKDLGTVSNQPQHF. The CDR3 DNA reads TGCAGTGCTAAGGACCTAGGGACGGTTAGCAATCAGCCCCAGCATTTT.

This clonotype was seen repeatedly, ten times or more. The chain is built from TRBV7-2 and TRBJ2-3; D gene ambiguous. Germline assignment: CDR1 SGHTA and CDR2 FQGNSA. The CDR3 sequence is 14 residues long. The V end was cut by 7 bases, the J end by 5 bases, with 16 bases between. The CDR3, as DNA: TGTGCCAGCACCCGGAGCTTCGGCGAAGATACGCAGTATTTT. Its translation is CASTRSFGEDTQYF.

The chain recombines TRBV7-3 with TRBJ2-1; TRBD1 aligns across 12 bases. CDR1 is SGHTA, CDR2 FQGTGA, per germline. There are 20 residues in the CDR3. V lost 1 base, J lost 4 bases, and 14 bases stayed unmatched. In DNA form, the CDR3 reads TGTGCCAGCAGCTTAAGGAAGGATCCCGGGACAGGGGGCGCGTACAATGAGCAGTTCTTC. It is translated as CASSLRKDPGTGGAYNEQFF.

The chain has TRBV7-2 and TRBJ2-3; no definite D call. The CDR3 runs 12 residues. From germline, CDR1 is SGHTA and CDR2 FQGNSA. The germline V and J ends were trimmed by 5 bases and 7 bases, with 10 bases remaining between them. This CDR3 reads CASSPLGNTQYF. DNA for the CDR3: TGTGCCAGCAGCCCCCTAGGAAATACGCAGTATTTT.

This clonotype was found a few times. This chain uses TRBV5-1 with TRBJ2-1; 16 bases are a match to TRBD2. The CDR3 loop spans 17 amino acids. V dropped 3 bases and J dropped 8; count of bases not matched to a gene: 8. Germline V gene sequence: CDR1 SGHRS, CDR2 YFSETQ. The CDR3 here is CASSSPGTSGRVYEQFF. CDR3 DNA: TGCGCCAGCAGCTCTCCCGGGACTAGCGGGAGGGTTTATGAGCAGTTCTTC.

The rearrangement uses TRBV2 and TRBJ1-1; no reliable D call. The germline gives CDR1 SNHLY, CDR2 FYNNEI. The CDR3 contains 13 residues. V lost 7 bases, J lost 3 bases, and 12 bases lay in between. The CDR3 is CASTLLSDTEAFF. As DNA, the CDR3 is TGTGCCAGCACCCTCCTCAGCGACACTGAAGCTTTCTTT.

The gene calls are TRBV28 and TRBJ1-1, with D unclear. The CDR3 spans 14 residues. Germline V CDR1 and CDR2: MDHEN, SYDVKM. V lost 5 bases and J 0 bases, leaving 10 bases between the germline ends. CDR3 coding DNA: TGTGCCAGCAGTCTCCAGCCCATGAACACTGAAGCTTTCTTT. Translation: CASSLQPMNTEAFF.

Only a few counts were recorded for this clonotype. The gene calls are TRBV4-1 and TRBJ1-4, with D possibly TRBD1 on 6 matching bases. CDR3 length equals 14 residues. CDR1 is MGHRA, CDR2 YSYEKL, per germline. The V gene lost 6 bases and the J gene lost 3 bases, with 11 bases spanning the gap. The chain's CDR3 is CASREGGANEKLFF. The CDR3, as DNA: TGCGCCAGCAGGGAGGGGGGTGCTAATGAAAAACTGTTTTTT.

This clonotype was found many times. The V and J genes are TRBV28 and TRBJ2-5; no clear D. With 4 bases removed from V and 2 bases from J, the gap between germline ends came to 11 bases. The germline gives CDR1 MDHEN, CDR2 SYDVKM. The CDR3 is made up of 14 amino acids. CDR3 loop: CASSWRLVQETQYF. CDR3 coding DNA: TGTGCCAGCAGTTGGAGACTCGTTCAAGAGACCCAGTACTTC.

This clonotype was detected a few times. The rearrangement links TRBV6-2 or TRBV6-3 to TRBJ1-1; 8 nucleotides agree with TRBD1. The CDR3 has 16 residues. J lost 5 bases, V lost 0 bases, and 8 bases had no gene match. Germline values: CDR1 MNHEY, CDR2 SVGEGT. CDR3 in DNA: TGTGCCAGCAGTTACTCGCAGGGGGCGGCGGGGACTGAAGCTTTCTTT. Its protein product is CASSYSQGAAGTEAFF.

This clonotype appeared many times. Written as DNA, the CDR3 is TGTGCCAGCAGCTTCGACAGCAACTCTGGAAACACCATATATTTT. This translates into CASSFDSNSGNTIYF. The genes are TRBV7-6 and TRBJ1-3, with D possibly TRBD1 on 5 matching bases. The CDR3 loop spans 15 amino acids. CDR1 and CDR2 (germline): SGHVS, FNYEAQ. Trimming left V 3 bases short and J 0 bases short, with 9 bases between.

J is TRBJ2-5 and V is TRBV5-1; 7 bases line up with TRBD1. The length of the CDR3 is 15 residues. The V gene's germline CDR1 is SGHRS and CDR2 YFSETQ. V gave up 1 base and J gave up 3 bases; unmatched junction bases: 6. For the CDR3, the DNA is TGCGCCAGCAGCTTGACAGGGGCCCCGAAAGAGACCCAGTACTTC. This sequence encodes CASSLTGAPKETQYF.

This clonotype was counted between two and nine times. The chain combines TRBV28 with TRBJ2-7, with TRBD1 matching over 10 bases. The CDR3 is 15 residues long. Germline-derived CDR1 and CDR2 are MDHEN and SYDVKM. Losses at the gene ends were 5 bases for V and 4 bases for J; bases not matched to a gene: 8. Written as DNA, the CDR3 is TGTGCCAGCAGTATCGGGACAGGGGAGGGATACGAGCAGTACTTC. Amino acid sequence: CASSIGTGEGYEQYF.

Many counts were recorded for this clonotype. Here the CDR3 DNA reads TGTGCCAGCAGCGTAGGGCCCGGGTTCGGGAGGTACGAGCAGTACTTC. Its translation: CASSVGPGFGRYEQYF. The chain uses TRBV9 and TRBJ2-7; 7 bases are a match to TRBD2. Looked up from germline, CDR1 is SGDLS and CDR2 is YYNGEE. V was pared by 0 bases and J by 4 bases, with 10 bases of the junction left unmatched. This CDR3 has 16 residues.

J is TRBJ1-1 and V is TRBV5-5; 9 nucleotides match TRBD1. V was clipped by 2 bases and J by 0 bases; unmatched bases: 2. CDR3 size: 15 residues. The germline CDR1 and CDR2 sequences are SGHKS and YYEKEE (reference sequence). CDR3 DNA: TGTGCCAGCAGCTTACAGGGGGCCCTGAACACTGAAGCTTTCTTT. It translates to CASSLQGALNTEAFF.

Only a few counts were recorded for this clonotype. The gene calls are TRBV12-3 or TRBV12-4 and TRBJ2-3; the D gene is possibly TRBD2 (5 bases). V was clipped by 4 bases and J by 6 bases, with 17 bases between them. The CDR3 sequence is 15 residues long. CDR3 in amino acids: CASSYTGERGDTQYF. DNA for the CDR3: TGTGCCAGCAGTTACACCGGGGAAAGAGGGGATACGCAGTATTTT.

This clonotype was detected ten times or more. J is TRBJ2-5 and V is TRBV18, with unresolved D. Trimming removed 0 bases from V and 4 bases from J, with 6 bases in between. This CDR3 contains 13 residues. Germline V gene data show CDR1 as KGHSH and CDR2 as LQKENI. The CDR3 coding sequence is TGTGCCAGCTCACCACCGACCCTAGAGACCCAGTACTTC. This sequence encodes CASSPPTLETQYF.

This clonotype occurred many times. CDR3 amino acids: CASSSPGTSNNEQFF. The CDR3, as DNA: TGTGCCAGCAGCTCACCCGGGACTAGCAACAATGAGCAGTTCTTC. J is TRBJ2-1 and V is TRBV5-5, with 9 nucleotides matching TRBD2. Germline CDR1 and CDR2: SGHKS and YYEKEE (reference sequence). CDR3 size: 15 residues. J lost 5 bases, V lost 3 bases, and 6 bases had no gene match.

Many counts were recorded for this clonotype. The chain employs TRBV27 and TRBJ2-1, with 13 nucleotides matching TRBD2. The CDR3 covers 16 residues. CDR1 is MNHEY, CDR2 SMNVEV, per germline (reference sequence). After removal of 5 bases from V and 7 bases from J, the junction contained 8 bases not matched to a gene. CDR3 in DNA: TGTGCCAGCAGTCCGGGACTAGCGGGAAGTTTAAATGAGCAGTTCTTC. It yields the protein CASSPGLAGSLNEQFF.

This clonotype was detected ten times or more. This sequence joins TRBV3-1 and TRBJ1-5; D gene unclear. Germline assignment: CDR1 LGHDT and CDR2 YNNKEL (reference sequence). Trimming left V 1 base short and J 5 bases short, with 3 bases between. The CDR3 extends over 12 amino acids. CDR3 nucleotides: TGTGCCAGCAGCCAAGGCGATCAGCCCCAGCATTTT. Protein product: CASSQGDQPQHF.

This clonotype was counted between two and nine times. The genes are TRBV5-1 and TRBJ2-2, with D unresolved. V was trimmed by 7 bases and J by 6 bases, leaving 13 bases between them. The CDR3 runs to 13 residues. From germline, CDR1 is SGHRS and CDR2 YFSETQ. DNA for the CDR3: TGCGCCAGCGCGGTTGGGGAACCCGGGGAGCTGTTTTTT. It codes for CASAVGEPGELFF.

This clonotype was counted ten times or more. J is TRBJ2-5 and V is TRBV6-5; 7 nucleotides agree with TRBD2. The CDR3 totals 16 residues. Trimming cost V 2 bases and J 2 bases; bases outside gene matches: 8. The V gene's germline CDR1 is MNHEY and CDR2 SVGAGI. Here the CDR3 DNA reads TGTGCCAGCAGTTACACTTTTGGACTAGGTCAAGAGACCCAGTACTTC. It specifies CASSYTFGLGQETQYF.

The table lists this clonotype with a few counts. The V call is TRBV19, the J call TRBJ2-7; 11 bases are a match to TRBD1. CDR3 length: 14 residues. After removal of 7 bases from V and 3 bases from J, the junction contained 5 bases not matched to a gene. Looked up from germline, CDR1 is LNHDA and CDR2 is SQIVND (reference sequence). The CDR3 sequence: CASTTGTGGYEQYF. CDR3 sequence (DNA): TGTGCCAGTACTACCGGGACAGGGGGCTACGAGCAGTACTTC.

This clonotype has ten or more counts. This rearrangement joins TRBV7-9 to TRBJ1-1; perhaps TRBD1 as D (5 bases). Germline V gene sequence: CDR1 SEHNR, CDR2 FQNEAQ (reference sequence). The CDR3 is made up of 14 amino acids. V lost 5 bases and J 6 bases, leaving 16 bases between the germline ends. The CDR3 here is CASSRDGGHPEAFF. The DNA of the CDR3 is TGTGCCAGCAGCCGGGACGGGGGTCATCCTGAAGCTTTCTTT. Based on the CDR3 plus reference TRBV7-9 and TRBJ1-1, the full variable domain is DTGVSQNPRHKITKRGQNVTFRCDPISEHNRLYWYRQTLGQGPEFLTYFQNEAQLEKSRLLSDRFSAERPKGSFSTLEIQRTEQGDSAMYLCASSRDGGHPEAFFGQGTRLTVV.

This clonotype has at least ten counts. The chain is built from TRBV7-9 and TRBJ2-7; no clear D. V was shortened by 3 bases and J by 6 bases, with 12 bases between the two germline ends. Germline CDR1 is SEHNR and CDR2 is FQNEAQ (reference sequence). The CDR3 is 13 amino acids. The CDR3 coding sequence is TGTGCCAGCAGCTTTAGAGGAGTTGTCGAGCAGTACTTC. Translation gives CASSFRGVVEQYF.

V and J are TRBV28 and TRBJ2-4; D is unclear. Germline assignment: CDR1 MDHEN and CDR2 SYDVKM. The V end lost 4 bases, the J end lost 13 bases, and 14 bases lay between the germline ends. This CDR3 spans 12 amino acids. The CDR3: CASSSTAPLQYF. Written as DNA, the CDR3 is TGTGCCAGCAGTTCTACCGCTCCGTTGCAGTACTTC.